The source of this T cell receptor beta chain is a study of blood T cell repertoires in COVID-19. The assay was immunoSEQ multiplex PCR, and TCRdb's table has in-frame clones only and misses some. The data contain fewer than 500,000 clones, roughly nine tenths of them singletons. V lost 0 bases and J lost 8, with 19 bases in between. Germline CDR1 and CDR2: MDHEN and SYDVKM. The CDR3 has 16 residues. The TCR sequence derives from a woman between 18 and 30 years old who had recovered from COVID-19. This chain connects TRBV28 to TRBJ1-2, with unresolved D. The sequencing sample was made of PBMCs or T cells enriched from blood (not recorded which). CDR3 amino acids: CASSLWAPGGPGGYTF. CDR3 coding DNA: TGTGCCAGCAGTTTATGGGCGCCGGGAGGGCCGGGCGGCTACACCTTC.